The 32 T cell receptor beta chains below all came from one sample that was sequenced in a study of prognosis after radiotherapy for stage I lung cancer. Amplification of TCR beta CDR3 from genomic DNA used two-round multiplex PCR. Primers (each specific to one TRBV or TRBJ gene) were used in first-round PCR. From the multiplex PCR reads, TCRdb called clonotypes with MiXCR, one entry per CDR3 protein. This sample carries 26,000 or so distinct CDR3 sequences, 30% of them seen once, and the ten largest clones take roughly 35%. The material sequenced was PBMCs, taken before or after stereotactic body radiation therapy (not recorded which). The receptor source for this set is a donor aged 50 or older with non-small cell lung cancer.

This clonotype occurred many times. This sequence joins TRBV20-1 and TRBJ2-3, with 15 bases identical to TRBD2. The V segment lost 6 bases and the J segment 8 bases; nucleotides outside the gene matches: 18. Germline V CDR1 and CDR2: DFQATT, SNEGSKA (reference sequence). There are 18 residues in the CDR3. Here the CDR3 DNA reads TGCAGTGCAGACGACCTCGGACTAGCGGGAGGGCCCGACGGTACGCAGTATTTT. Protein product: CSADDLGLAGGPDGTQYF.

This clonotype was counted many times. The V call is TRBV5-1, the J call TRBJ2-3; 9 bases are shared with TRBD2. V gave up 0 bases and J gave up 2 bases; unmatched junction bases: 4. The CDR3 has 16 amino acids. Looked up from germline, CDR1 is SGHRS and CDR2 is YFSETQ. In nucleotides, the CDR3 is TGCGCCAGCAGCTTGGCGACTAGCGGATACACAGATACGCAGTATTTT. As protein: CASSLATSGYTDTQYF.

Many counts were recorded for this clonotype. The chain recombines TRBV5-5 with TRBJ1-4; D is undetermined. The CDR3 consists of 13 residues. Trimming removed 4 bases at V and 3 bases at J, with 7 bases between. Germline lookup yields CDR1 SGHKS and CDR2 YYEKEE (reference sequence). This chain's CDR3 is CASSGDANEKLFF. In DNA form, the CDR3 reads TGTGCCAGCAGCGGCGACGCTAATGAAAAACTGTTTTTT.

This clonotype showed up many times. This rearrangement joins TRBV9 to TRBJ2-2; D is unclear. V was cut by 6 bases and J by 3 bases, with 9 bases left in between. The germline CDR1 and CDR2 sequences are SGDLS and YYNGEE. The CDR3 covers 13 residues. CDR3 amino acids: CASTAQYTGELFF. As DNA, the CDR3 is TGTGCCAGCACCGCCCAATACACCGGGGAGCTGTTTTTT.

There are many counts of this clonotype. V is TRBV7-2 and J is TRBJ2-6, with D uncertain. The germline V and J ends were trimmed by 0 bases and 2 bases, with 2 bases remaining between them. The germline gives CDR1 SGHTA, CDR2 FQGNSA. The CDR3 has 14 residues. The CDR3 nucleotides are TGTGCCAGCAGCTTAGCGCCTGGGGCCAACGTCCTGACTTTC. Its protein product is CASSLAPGANVLTF.

The chain employs TRBV5-6 and TRBJ1-4; a possible D gene is TRBD1 (6 bases). The CDR3 extends over 14 amino acids. Germline values: CDR1 SGHDT, CDR2 YYEEEE. Trimming stripped 4 bases from V and 7 bases from J, with 14 bases between. CDR3 protein: CASSATGWGEKLFF. CDR3 in DNA: TGTGCCAGCAGCGCGACAGGTTGGGGTGAAAAACTGTTTTTT.

This clonotype was seen once. J is TRBJ2-7 and V is TRBV5-1; TRBD1 is a possible D gene (5 bases). Germline loops: CDR1 SGHRS, CDR2 YFSETQ. The CDR3 runs to 16 residues. V shed 0 bases and J shed 3 bases, with 16 bases lying between them. Written as DNA, the CDR3 is TGCGCCAGCAGCTTGGATTACAGGTCCTTAGGCTACGAGCAGTACTTC. Translated, it gives CASSLDYRSLGYEQYF.

Regarding this clonotype: This may come from a read error, since a much larger clone is one base off. This chain uses TRBV12-3 or TRBV12-4 with TRBJ1-5; 9 positions agree with TRBD1. Losses at the gene ends were 4 bases for V and 10 bases for J; bases not matched to a gene: 14. The CDR3 is made up of 16 amino acids. The CDR3 bases are TGTGCCAGCAGTTCGCGCGGGACAGGGAGTACTCATCCCCAGCATTTT. It specifies CASSSRGTGSTHPQHF.

This clonotype occurred many times. The CDR3: CASSLYQTGKIEAFF. In DNA, the CDR3 is TGTGCCAGCAGCTTATATCAAACAGGAAAAATTGAAGCTTTCTTT. The J gene is TRBJ1-1, the V gene TRBV7-2; tentative D call: TRBD1 (5 bases). Trimming removed 2 bases at V and 7 bases at J, with 17 bases between. CDR3 length: 15 amino acids. Germline assignment: CDR1 SGHTA and CDR2 FQGNSA.

A word on this clonotype: One junction end disagrees with the germline gene, perhaps due to a read error. In nucleotides, the CDR3 is TGCGCCAGCAGCTTGGTAGGGGGCGCTTCCACCTGGGAGCTGTTTTTT. Amino acid sequence: CASSLVGGASTWELFF. V and J are TRBV5-1 and TRBJ2-2, with TRBD1 matching 7 bases. The CDR3 covers 16 residues. CDR1 and CDR2 from the germline V gene are SGHRS and YFSETQ. Drawing the rest from reference TRBV5-1 and TRBJ2-2, the complete variable domain is KAGVTQTPRYLIKTRGQQVTLSCSPISGHRSVSWYQQTPGQGLQFLFEYFSETQRNKGNFPGRFSGRQFSNSRSEMNVSTLELGDSALYLCASSLVGGASTWELFFGEGSRLTVL.

This clonotype was recorded many times. This rearrangement joins TRBV19 to TRBJ1-2, with TRBD1 matching over 7 bases. This CDR3 is built from 15 residues. Germline V gene lookup returns CDR1 LNHDA and CDR2 SQIVND (reference sequence). The ends lost 4 bases at V and 4 bases at J; junction bases unmatched: 9. The CDR3 is CASSSPGQNFYGYTF. CDR3 sequence (DNA): TGTGCCAGTAGTAGCCCGGGACAGAACTTCTATGGCTACACCTTC.

This clonotype came up many times. The chain is built from TRBV7-9 and TRBJ2-6; unclear D gene. Per germline, CDR1 SEHNR and CDR2 FQNEAQ (reference sequence). The CDR3 totals 16 residues. Trimming removed 5 bases at V and 0 bases at J, with 11 bases between. The CDR3 coding sequence is TGTGCCAGCAGCCCCGGGTTTCCCTCTGGGGCCAACGTCCTGACTTTC. Translation gives CASSPGFPSGANVLTF.

This clonotype was detected ten times or more. The chain combines TRBV9 with TRBJ2-5, with D possibly being TRBD1 or TRBD2 (5 bases each). Trimming took off 3 bases at V and 7 bases at J, with 13 bases between the two ends. The CDR3 has 13 residues. CDR1 is SGDLS, CDR2 YYNGEE, per germline. This CDR3 is CASSGGPVGTQYF. In DNA, the CDR3 is TGTGCCAGCAGCGGGGGACCAGTGGGGACCCAGTACTTC.

This chain links TRBV6-2 or TRBV6-3 with TRBJ2-1, with D possibly TRBD2 on 6 matching bases. This CDR3 is 16 amino acids long. Germline V gene sequence: CDR1 MNHEY, CDR2 SVGEGT. V was cut by 5 bases and J by 4 bases, with 18 bases left in between. The CDR3 bases are TGTGCCAGCAGTGAAAATGTAGTAGCGGTATACAATGAGCAGTTCTTC. Encoded protein: CASSENVVAVYNEQFF.

Worth noting for this clonotype: This clone may be a read error of a much larger clone one base away. CDR3 nucleotide sequence: TGTGCCATCAGTGAGTCTGCTAGCGGGAGACAAGATACCCAGTACTTC. Translating it yields CAISESASGRQDTQYF. The rearrangement links TRBV10-3 to TRBJ2-5; the match to TRBD2 covers 10 bases. This CDR3 is 16 amino acids long. In germline, CDR1 is ENHRY, CDR2 SYGVKD.

Remarks on this clonotype: Given a much more abundant clone one base away, this may be a read error. This chain uses TRBV16 with TRBJ2-1; tentatively, D is TRBD2 (5 bases). Germline V gives CDR1 KGHSY, CDR2 FQNENV. V was pared by 0 bases and J by 3 bases, with 15 bases between. This CDR3 has 17 amino acids. CDR3 amino acids: CASSQSAGRADYNEQFF. The CDR3 coding sequence is TGTGCCAGCAGCCAATCGGCTGGGCGGGCCGACTACAATGAGCAGTTCTTC.

This clonotype has ten or more counts. This chain uses TRBV29-1 with TRBJ2-3; 8 bases line up with TRBD1. CDR1 and CDR2 from the germline V gene are SQVTM and ANQGSEA. V trimming: 7 bases; J trimming: 4 bases; junction bases outside the gene matches: 10. The length of the CDR3 is 14 residues. CDR3 protein: CSAQGQGRADTQYF. DNA of the CDR3: TGCAGCGCCCAAGGACAGGGTAGGGCAGATACGCAGTATTTT.

This clonotype has ten or more counts. This sequence joins TRBV11-1 and TRBJ2-7; TRBD1 or TRBD2 may be the D gene (5 bases each). The ends were cut back, 6 bases at V and 3 bases at J, with 18 bases in the middle. This CDR3 has 15 residues. CDR1 and CDR2 (germline): SGHAT, FQDESV (reference sequence). Here the CDR3 reads CASSRESGGYYEQYF. CDR3 DNA sequence: TGTGCCAGCAGTCGAGAATCTGGGGGTTACTACGAGCAGTACTTC.

This clonotype has a count of ten or more. The rearrangement uses TRBV7-2 and TRBJ2-6; no clear D. With 5 bases removed from V and 6 bases from J, the gap between germline ends came to 8 bases. The germline gives CDR1 SGHTA, CDR2 FQGNSA. The CDR3 sequence is 13 residues long. CDR3 nucleotides: TGTGCCAGCAGCCTCGCTGCGGCCAACGTCCTGACTTTC. This encodes CASSLAAANVLTF.

This clonotype was seen at least ten times. This CDR3 is CASSESRIYNEQYF. For the CDR3, the DNA is TGTGCCAGCAGTGAATCGAGGATTTACAACGAGCAGTACTTC. This sequence joins TRBV2 and TRBJ2-7; D not certain. CDR3 length: 14 amino acids. CDR1 is SNHLY and CDR2 is FYNNEI in the germline V gene. The V end was cut by 2 bases, the J end by 5 bases, with 13 bases between.

By frequency in the sample, this clonotype is medium-sized (0.01 to 0.1%). This chain joins TRBV5-1 and TRBJ1-2; TRBD1 aligns across 8 bases. Germline V lookup: CDR1 SGHRS, CDR2 YFSETQ. This CDR3 comprises 14 residues. V lost 0 bases and J lost 8; bases outside the gene matches: 6. As DNA, the CDR3 is TGCGCCAGCAGCTTGGCCGGGACAGGAGGCGGCTACACCTTC. It specifies CASSLAGTGGGYTF.

The sample holds many counts of this clonotype. The chain employs TRBV6-2 or TRBV6-3 and TRBJ2-3; no reliable D call. CDR3 length: 14 amino acids. Germline V CDR1 and CDR2: MNHEY, SVGEGT. With 4 bases removed from V and 6 bases from J, the gap between germline ends came to 14 bases. In DNA form, the CDR3 reads TGTGCCAGCAGTTTGAGTATTTTCCTTGATACGCAGTATTTT. Its protein is CASSLSIFLDTQYF.

This clonotype appeared many times. The chain recombines TRBV2 with TRBJ2-1; D might be TRBD1 (5 bases). The CDR3 covers 12 residues. Deletions cut 2 bases from V and 7 bases from J, with 6 bases between. Germline V gene sequence: CDR1 SNHLY, CDR2 FYNNEI. The CDR3 nucleotides read TGTGCCAGCAGTGAAAGGGGAAATGAGCAGTTCTTC. Amino acid sequence: CASSERGNEQFF.

This clonotype was seen ten or more times. This chain joins TRBV6-1 and TRBJ2-3; TRBD2 agrees at 12 bases. Losses at the gene ends were 6 bases for V and 14 bases for J; bases not matched to a gene: 9. CDR3 length: 13 amino acids. The germline V gene has CDR1 MNHNS and CDR2 SASEGT. In DNA form, the CDR3 reads TGTGCCAGCAGGCTAGCGGGGGGGCCTGTACCGTATTTT. It encodes CASRLAGGPVPYF.

This clonotype was recorded at least ten times. V and J are TRBV5-4 and TRBJ1-2; perhaps TRBD1 as D (5 bases). CDR3 size: 17 residues. Germline V CDR1 and CDR2: SGHNT, YYREEE (reference sequence). V lost 3 bases to trimming and J lost 5 bases, with 23 bases between them. CDR3 protein: CASSWGSSTSTSYGYTF. The CDR3 DNA reads TGTGCCAGCAGCTGGGGGTCTTCAACATCTACTTCGTATGGCTACACCTTC.

As DNA, the CDR3 is TGTGCCAGCAGCTTAATTGGCACAGGGGCTAAAGAGCAGTTCTTC. Translation: CASSLIGTGAKEQFF. The chain is built from TRBV11-2 and TRBJ2-1; TRBD1 aligns across 7 bases. The germline gives CDR1 SGHAT, CDR2 FQNNGV. Losses at the gene ends were 2 bases for V and 10 bases for J; bases not matched to a gene: 11. The CDR3 covers 15 residues.

This clonotype has a count of ten or more. The chain has TRBV7-8 and TRBJ1-2; D call uncertain. The CDR3 runs to 16 residues. V lost 1 base and J 4 bases, leaving 16 bases between the germline ends. CDR1 and CDR2 (germline): SGHVS, FQNEAQ. The CDR3: CASSLVGGPLAYGYTF. The CDR3 region has the DNA TGTGCCAGCAGCTTAGTGGGCGGTCCCCTAGCCTATGGCTACACCTTC.

This clonotype was detected ten times or more. The CDR3 sequence: CASSFGQGLNQPQHF. The CDR3 DNA is TGTGCCAGCAGCTTTGGACAGGGCTTAAATCAGCCCCAGCATTTT. The chain links TRBV3-1 to TRBJ1-5; 8 positions agree with TRBD1. The junction had 7 bases not matched to a gene; V was cut back by 5 bases and J by 4 bases. CDR1 and CDR2 (germline): LGHDT, YNNKEL (reference sequence). The CDR3 consists of 15 residues.

This clonotype has a count of ten or more. V usage is TRBV18 and J usage is TRBJ1-3; D is perhaps TRBD1 (6 bases). The V and J ends lost 2 bases and 2 bases respectively, with 10 bases between them. Looked up from germline, CDR1 is KGHSH and CDR2 is LQKENI. The CDR3 is made up of 15 amino acids. The CDR3 loop is CASSPAQGPGNTIYF. CDR3 coding DNA: TGTGCCAGCTCACCAGCACAGGGTCCTGGAAACACCATATATTTT. Based on the CDR3 plus reference TRBV18 and TRBJ1-3, the full variable domain is NAGVMQNPRHLVRRRGQEARLRCSPMKGHSHVYWYRQLPEEGLKFMVYLQKENIIDESGMPKERFSAEFPKEGPSILRIQQVVRGDSAAYFCASSPAQGPGNTIYFGEGSWLTVV.

This clonotype has at least ten counts. The chain joins TRBV6-5 to TRBJ1-1; possible D gene TRBD1, 5 bases. Trimming pared 2 bases from V and 1 base from J, leaving 5 bases between. Germline loops: CDR1 MNHEY, CDR2 SVGAGI. The CDR3 runs to 13 residues. This chain's CDR3 is CASSYTGNTEAFF. In nucleotides, the CDR3 is TGTGCCAGCAGTTACACAGGGAACACTGAAGCTTTCTTT.

This clonotype was seen repeatedly, ten times or more. This sequence joins TRBV5-1 and TRBJ2-1; possibly TRBD1 or TRBD2 for D (6 bases each). The CDR3 spans 16 residues. Looked up from germline, CDR1 is SGHRS and CDR2 is YFSETQ. Trimming left V 1 base short and J 5 bases short, with 16 bases between. The CDR3 DNA is TGCGCCAGCAGCTTGCTAGTTAGGGGGGTTGACAATGAGCAGTTCTTC. Its protein product is CASSLLVRGVDNEQFF.

The chain is built from TRBV11-2 and TRBJ2-7, with D unresolved. The V gene's germline CDR1 is SGHAT and CDR2 FQNNGV. This CDR3 spans 17 amino acids. With 0 bases removed from V and 2 bases from J, the gap between germline ends came to 17 bases. CDR3 DNA sequence: TGTGCCAGCAGCTTAGATCGTTCGTGGCCGCCTGCCTACGAGCAGTACTTC. Its translation is CASSLDRSWPPAYEQYF.